This T cell receptor beta chain was identified during a study of cytomegalovirus exposure and HLA in healthy donors (dated by TCRdb to 2015 to 2018). Study-wide context: According to an earlier analysis of around 600 of the donors, about 179 million T cells yielded roughly 110 million unique TCR beta sequences and less than 300 Gb of sequence data. In a later analysis, previously published TCR beta repertoires from 666 donors were re-analyzed and high-resolution HLA genotyping was added so that TCR occurrence patterns could be studied. An early release covering some 640 HLA-typed donors comprised approximately 300 gigabases of sequencing data and 65 million to 100 million unique TCR sequences. The study combined high-throughput TCR immunosequencing, statistical association of individual TCRs with disease status, and machine learning to predict cytomegalovirus infection status. Typing coverage varied by locus: about 629-640 donors for A, B, C, DRB1 and DQB1; approximately 500 for DQA1; more than 600 for DPA1; approximately 470 for DPB1. The study was designed to test whether signatures of past pathogen exposure could be identified by cataloging public T cell receptors. Every discovery cohort repertoire had been produced on one sequencing platform. Besides the first cohort of roughly 640 subjects, a separate validation cohort made up of over a hundred different subjects was used. The study profiled the T cell repertoires of 500 to 800 subjects by immunosequencing and related them to cytomegalovirus serostatus. A later genetic analysis used genome-wide SNP genotypes for about three fifths of the 666 donors, treating that subset as a discovery cohort. An earlier analysis of 587 of the donors applied high-throughput TCR beta sequencing to assess whether each TCR beta V gene segment acted as functional or pseudogenic. On average, over 200,000 unique TCR beta nucleotide sequences were sequenced per donor among some 430 genotyped donors of the cohort, with about 19% of those sequences being non-productive. The later analysis used no new phenotypic data to find candidate immune exposures, relying instead on TCR beta sequences and their occurrence across donors. Four to six DR-DQ haplotypes were handled as single units for association and clustering because linkage in the cohort was strong. Donor age, sex, ethnicity and CMV serostatus were compiled together with the repertoire data. The genetic ancestry cluster associated with self-reported Caucasian donors included about 81% of the roughly 390 genotyped donors. Both class I and class II loci were covered by HLA typing, at four-digit resolution.

In the case of this clone: No cognate antigen has been identified for it. Qualities for individual bases were not recorded, and no much larger clone is one base off.

The library was generated by the immunoSEQ multiplex PCR assay. A mixture of 60 forward primers for TCR Vbeta segments and 13 reverse primers for TCR Jbeta segments was used in the multiplex PCR. The CDR3 region of rearranged TCR beta genes was amplified from genomic DNA by a multiplex PCR assay. The Illumina HiSeq System was used to sequence the amplified TCR beta libraries as 87-base-pair reads. In the authors' own workflow: Across the 500 to 850 repertoires, a later analysis counted 78 million or so unique TCR beta chains, around 10 million of which were shared by at least two donors. Raw reads were error-corrected and collapsed into unique sequences by a nearest-neighbor algorithm in which closely related sequences were merged to remove PCR and sequencing errors. To assign V, D and J gene segments, CDR3 sequences were aligned to IMGT reference sequences. For a sequence to be retained, at least a six-nucleotide match to both a V gene segment and a J gene segment was required. A rearrangement counted as productive if the CDR3 had no stop codons and remained in frame with V and J, and every other rearrangement counted as non-productive. Following IMGT convention, CDR3 was defined as the stretch from the second conserved V-encoded cysteine to the conserved J-encoded phenylalanine. In an earlier analysis of approximately 590 of the donors, sequences lacking an unambiguous match to a single V gene segment were excluded. An earlier analysis of a few hundred of the donors classified V segments as functional when productive rearrangements were above 56.7% and as segregating when the standard deviation between donors was above 5%. To diagnose cytomegalovirus status from the catalog of TCR beta chain sequences, a statistical classification framework was built. A later analysis assigned V and J genes by comparing TCR nucleotide sequences with IMGT/GENE-DB human TR gene sequences. The TCRdist pipeline was used in a later analysis to assign CDR3 sequences and most-parsimonious VDJ recombination scenarios. In a later analysis, every TCR beta chain was defined by the combination of its CDR3 amino acid sequence and its V-gene family, and reads without a unique V-gene family were dropped. In a later analysis, around 600 highly shared, low-generation-probability nucleotide sequences were removed to address suspected cross-contamination and a sequencing artifact. In a later analysis, a clonal expansion index for each public chain was calculated from normalized within-repertoire ranks of inferred template counts. A later analysis computed generation probabilities with a VDJ recombination model fitted to out-of-frame rearrangements, and checked the results against IGoR. A later analysis scored TCR-TCR, TCR-HLA and TCR-CMV co-occurrence with hypergeometric tests, applying a repertoire-size bias correction to TCR pairs. A later analysis estimated false discovery rates by permuting HLA or CMV assignments 20 times. In a later analysis, co-occurring TCRs were grouped with DBSCAN, and TCRdist sequence similarity was added when clustering was performed within HLA-allele-positive subsets. Co-occurrence clustering excluded repertoires with fewer than 30,000 or more than 120,000 public chains, plus five with anomalous nucleotide sharing. Held by TCRdb, this immuneACCESS table contains in-frame sequences only and omits some clones. Under half of the omission traces to an unresolved V gene where checked; the cause of the rest is unknown. V, J and clone size reflect that table, while D and trimming were determined from the DNA. This sample holds 90,000 or so clones; 78% were observed only once. The leading ten clones occupy approximately 4.7% of the sample.

The junction shows trimming of 5 bases on V and 4 bases on J, plus 13 bases between the germline ends. CDR1 and CDR2, looked up from the germline V gene, are SGHRS and YFSETQ. From the cysteine through the phenylalanine, the CDR3 covers 13 amino acids. The sequence is cut down to CDR3 DNA, 39 bases in frame from base 1. The study at large found these results: In a later analysis, HLA-associated TCR beta chains were found to be more clonally expanded and to have lower generation probabilities than equally common non-associated chains. In both the original and validation cohorts, the classifier was reported to diagnose cytomegalovirus status with high specificity and sensitivity. At a false discovery rate of 0.05, a later analysis linked about 16,000 TCR beta sequences to specific HLA alleles. A few of the identified cytomegalovirus-associated TCR beta chains were confirmed in vitro to be specific for cytomegalovirus antigens. Correlated functional status among segregating V segments might reflect linkage disequilibrium, but an unknown experimental factor could not be ruled out. Because HLA typing was missing for some donors at each locus, association tests included only the typed subset. In a later analysis, most CMV-associated TCR beta chains were found to appear HLA-restricted, with HLA associations seemingly driven largely by CMV exposure. Only TCR beta chains were sequenced in this cohort, and the absence of alpha or paired-chain data limited detectable features. According to the authors, the approach could potentially be generalized to other disease states and immunological phenotypes. A total of 150 to 200 TCR beta chains were listed by the study as associated with cytomegalovirus. In a later analysis, the rate of TCR association differed among HLA loci, with DRB1 alleles having the most associated TCRs and HLA-C alleles having the fewest. An earlier analysis of 450 to 750 of the donors showed that most TCR beta V segments appeared in productive rearrangements either about 87% or about 30% of the time, which broadly matched IMGT annotations. In a later genetic analysis, fewer N-insertions in productive TCRs were reported among donors in an Asian-associated ancestry cluster than the approximately 630-donor mean. Roughly 15 rarely observed V segments, including chromosome 9 orphons, were excluded from the earlier analysis of a few hundred of the donors because counts were too low. In a later genetic analysis, a missense DCLRE1C variant was associated with V-gene and J-gene trimming of TCR beta chains, and the association was replicated in an independent cohort. Sequencing depth was assumed to be roughly uniform across donors in the presence/absence analyses, though that assumption may not hold. Strong co-occurrence of HLA alleles, especially DR and DQ, made assigning TCR associations to individual alleles difficult. A group of highly shared sequence variants was considered likely to be a technical artifact of the sequencing pipeline. A further reported finding was that TCR beta sequences accurately predicted the HLA-A and HLA-B alleles for most subjects in the first cohort. Some IMGT-functional V segments, including TRBV6-2 and TRBV6-3, could not be distinguished by the 87-base-pair reads and were therefore excluded. According to a later analysis, parvovirus B19, influenza, CMV and Epstein-Barr virus appeared linked to several top co-occurrence clusters. While some public TCRs were present in many individuals, most TCR sequences turned up only very rarely across donors. The only immune exposure information available for the cohort was CMV serostatus.

The cohort consisted of some 730 healthy bone marrow donors. At the time of sampling, all cohort members were nominally healthy, though unrecorded immune exposures were likely present. The donor tested CMV seropositive, placing the donor among the roughly 270 seropositive members of the cohort. A peripheral blood sample was provided by each donor, and peripheral blood mononuclear cells were used for TCR beta sequencing. The Qiagen DNeasy Blood Extraction Kit was used to extract genomic DNA from the blood cell samples. The rearrangement combines TRBV5-1 with TRBJ2-7, with a tentative D gene TRBD1 over 7 matching bases. The clonotype was recovered from a male donor in good health and CMV-seropositive. Sequencing was carried out using PBMCs. The DNA sequence reads TGCGCCAGCAGTGACAGGGAGGCGTACGAGCAGTACTTC. It codes for CASSDREAYEQYF.